What follows are 6 T cell receptor beta chains derived from one specimen sequenced in a study of T cells in Graves' hyperthyroidism and ophthalmopathy. From RNA transcripts, TCR beta CDR3 regions were amplified. The TCR CDR3 first-round RT-PCR relied on the HTBI primer set. TCRdb used MiXCR to reprocess the multiplex PCR reads, holding one entry per CDR3 protein. This table has about 350,000 distinct CDR3 sequences, approximately 14% appearing once. The material sequenced was blood. Source of these receptors: a woman in her twenties or thirties with Graves' hyperthyroidism.

This clonotype was seen many times. The chain has TRBV20-1 and TRBJ2-5; 7 bases line up with TRBD1. Trimming took 0 bases from V and 4 from J; bases not matched to a gene: 11. Germline CDR1 DFQATT, CDR2 SNEGSKA (reference sequence). There are 16 residues in the CDR3. The CDR3 protein is CSARDIPGQLIETQYF. As DNA, the CDR3 is TGCAGTGCTAGAGATATTCCGGGACAGCTGATAGAGACCCAGTACTTC.

About this clonotype: A much larger clonotype is one base distant, so this may be a read error. The V and J genes are TRBV7-6 and TRBJ2-5, with D possibly being TRBD1 (5 bases). CDR1 is SGHVS and CDR2 is FNYEAQ in the germline V gene. The CDR3 has 13 residues. The CDR3 DNA reads as TGTGTCAGCAGCATCAGGGTGAAGGAGACCCAGTACTTC. Protein: CVSSIRVKETQYF.

A few counts support this clonotype. V is TRBV29-1 and J is TRBJ1-3; no reliable D call. Germline CDR1 and CDR2: SQVTM and ANQGSEA. The CDR3 spans 13 residues. Trimming removed 2 bases at V and 1 base at J, with 6 bases between. CDR3 DNA sequence: TGCAGCGTTGAATGGGATTCTGGAAACACCATATATTTT. Translation gives CSVEWDSGNTIYF.

This chain joins TRBV20-1 and TRBJ1-6, with TRBD1 matching 9 bases. In germline, CDR1 is DFQATT, CDR2 SNEGSKA (reference sequence). With V trimmed by 3 bases and J by 9 bases, 6 bases remained unmatched. This CDR3 is 14 amino acids long. CDR3 bases: TGCAGTGCTAGCGGTGGGACAGGGTTTTCACCCCTCCACTTT. Translating gives CSASGGTGFSPLHF.

There are many counts of this clonotype. The V gene is TRBV20-1, the J gene TRBJ2-5; 11 nucleotides agree with TRBD2. The CDR3 covers 19 residues. Per germline, CDR1 DFQATT and CDR2 SNEGSKA (reference sequence). V lost 0 bases and J lost 0; bases outside the gene matches: 12. The CDR3 nucleotides are TGCAGTGCTAGAGACCCCCTCCTGACTAGCGGGGACTACCAAGAGACCCAGTACTTC. Translating it yields CSARDPLLTSGDYQETQYF.

This clonotype was seen just once. The chain recombines TRBV20-1 with TRBJ1-2, with D tentatively TRBD1 (5 bases). The CDR3 length is 13 residues. From germline, CDR1 is DFQATT and CDR2 SNEGSKA (reference sequence). Trimming took off 5 bases at V and 2 bases at J, with 12 bases between the two ends. The CDR3 region is CSAEPTENYGYTF. The DNA for the CDR3 is TGCAGTGCTGAACCGACAGAAAACTATGGCTACACCTTC.